Sequencing of this TCR beta chain was carried out in a study of a mutant IDH1 vaccine in newly diagnosed glioma. Study as a whole: Initiation of the vaccine course occurred 4-6 weeks after radiotherapy alone, or alongside temozolomide cycles. Beforehand, treatment had been radiotherapy, temozolomide, or both; the majority received both.

The assay was immunoSEQ multiplex PCR, and TCRdb's table has in-frame clones only and misses some. This sample carries more than 60,000 clones, roughly 74% of them seen once, and the ten largest clones take roughly 5%. Germline V gene lookup returns CDR1 GTSNPN and CDR2 SVGIG (reference sequence). The CDR3 has 12 amino acids. V lost 3 bases and J lost 11, with 16 bases in between. As to time point: week 35, safety follow-up. In every dose of vaccine, 300 ug of mutant IDH1 20-mer peptide was given alongside topical imiquimod. Comment on this clone: Its antigen is not identified.

The chain is built from TRBV30 and TRBJ1-1; TRBD1 is a possible D gene (6 bases). The sequence was collected from a man aged 50 to 59 with glioma. Sequencing used PBMCs, obtained from a glioma patient whose treatment included an IDH1 peptide vaccine. The CDR3 DNA follows: TGTGCCTGGAGCAAGGGACAACGAGTGGCTTTCTTT. It specifies CAWSKGQRVAFF.